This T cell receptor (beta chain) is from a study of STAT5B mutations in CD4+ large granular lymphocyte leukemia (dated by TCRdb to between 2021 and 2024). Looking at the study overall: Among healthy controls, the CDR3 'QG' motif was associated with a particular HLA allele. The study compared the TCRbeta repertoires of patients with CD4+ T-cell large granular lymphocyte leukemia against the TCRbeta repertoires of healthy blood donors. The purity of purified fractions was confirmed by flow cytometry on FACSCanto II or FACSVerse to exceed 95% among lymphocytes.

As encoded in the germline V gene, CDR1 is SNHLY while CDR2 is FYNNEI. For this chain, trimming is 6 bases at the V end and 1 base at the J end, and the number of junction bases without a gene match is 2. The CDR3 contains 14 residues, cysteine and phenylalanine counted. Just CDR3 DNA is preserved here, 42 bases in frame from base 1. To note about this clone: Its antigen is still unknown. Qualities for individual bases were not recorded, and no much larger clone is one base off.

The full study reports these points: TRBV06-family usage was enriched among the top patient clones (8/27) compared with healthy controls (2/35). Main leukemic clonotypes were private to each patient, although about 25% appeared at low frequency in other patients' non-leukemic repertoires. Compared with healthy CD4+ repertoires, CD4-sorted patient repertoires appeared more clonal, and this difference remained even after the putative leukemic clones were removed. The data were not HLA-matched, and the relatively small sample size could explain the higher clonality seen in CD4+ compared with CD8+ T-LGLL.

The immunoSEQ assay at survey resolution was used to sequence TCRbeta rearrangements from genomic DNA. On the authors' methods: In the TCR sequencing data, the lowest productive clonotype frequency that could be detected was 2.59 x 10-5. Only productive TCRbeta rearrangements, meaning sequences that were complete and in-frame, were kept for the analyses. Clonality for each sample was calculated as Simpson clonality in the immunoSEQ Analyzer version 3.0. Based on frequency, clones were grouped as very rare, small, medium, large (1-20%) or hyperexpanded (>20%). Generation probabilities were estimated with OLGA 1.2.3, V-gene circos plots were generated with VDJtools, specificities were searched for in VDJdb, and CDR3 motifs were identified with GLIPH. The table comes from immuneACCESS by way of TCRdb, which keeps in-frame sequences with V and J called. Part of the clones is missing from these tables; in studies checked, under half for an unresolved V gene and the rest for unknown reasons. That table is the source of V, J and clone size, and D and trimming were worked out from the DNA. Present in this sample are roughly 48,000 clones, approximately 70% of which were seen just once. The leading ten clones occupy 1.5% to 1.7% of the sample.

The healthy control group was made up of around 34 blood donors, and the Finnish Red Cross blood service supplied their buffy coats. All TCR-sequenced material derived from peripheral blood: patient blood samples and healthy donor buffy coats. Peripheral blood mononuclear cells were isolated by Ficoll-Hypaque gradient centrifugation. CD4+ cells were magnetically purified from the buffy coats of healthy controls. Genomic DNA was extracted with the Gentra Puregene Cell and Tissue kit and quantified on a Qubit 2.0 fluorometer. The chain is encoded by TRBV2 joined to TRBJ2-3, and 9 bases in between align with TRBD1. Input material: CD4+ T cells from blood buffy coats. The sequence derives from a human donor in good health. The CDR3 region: CASSRDRGTDTQYF. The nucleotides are TGTGCCAGCAGCCGGGACAGGGGCACAGATACGCAGTATTTT.